This TCR beta chain comes out of a study of T cell responses to AZD1222 COVID-19 vaccine. Findings and limits, study-wide: Spike-specific TCR breadth and depth were elevated following two AZD1222 doses. Most donors were white British, females outnumbered males, and clonal diversity was possibly underestimated.

V lost 7 bases, J lost 0 bases, and 13 bases lay in between. Looked up from germline, CDR1 is MNHNS and CDR2 is SASEGT. The CDR3 is made up of 15 amino acids. For this clone: The antigen is undetermined.

TCRdb keeps only in-frame clones here, not all; method: immunoSEQ multiplex PCR. Of about 140,000 clones listed, approximately 86% are singletons. The chain uses TRBV6-1 and TRBJ1-3; no definite D call. The TCR originated in an adult in good health. The specimen comprised peripheral blood, sampled on day 0 of AZD1222 vaccination. CDR3 nucleotide sequence: TGTGCCAGCACCCGACCACACAGCTCTGGAAACACCATATATTTT. Its protein is CASTRPHSSGNTIYF.